The 14 T cell receptor beta chains below all came from one sample that was sequenced in a study of blood T cell repertoires in COVID-19. The assay was immunoSEQ multiplex PCR, and TCRdb's table has in-frame clones only and misses some. The sample consists of roughly 28,000 clones, roughly 73% of them appearing once. The source material was peripheral blood. The receptors derive from a woman aged 70-85 years with active or convalescent COVID-19.

This chain uses TRBV11-3 with TRBJ2-1; perhaps TRBD2 as D (6 bases). Germline V lookup: CDR1 SGHNT, CDR2 YENEEA. Trimming shortened V by 6 bases and J by 4 bases, and 13 bases separated the two germline ends. The CDR3 loop spans 14 amino acids. The CDR3 DNA sequence: TGTGCCAGCAGTTATAGCGGAGGGTACAATGAGCAGTTCTTC. Amino acids: CASSYSGGYNEQFF.

The genes are TRBV7-2 and TRBJ2-7, with 7 positions matching TRBD1. After removal of 5 bases from V and 6 bases from J, the junction contained 10 bases not matched to a gene. The germline V gene has CDR1 SGHTA and CDR2 FQGNSA. This CDR3 is built from 14 residues. The chain's CDR3 is CASSPLGGQSEQYF. DNA for the CDR3: TGTGCCAGCAGCCCCCTAGGGGGCCAGAGCGAGCAGTACTTC.

The V call is TRBV7-2, the J call TRBJ1-3; the D is unclear. Germline CDR1 and CDR2: SGHTA and FQGNSA. The CDR3 runs to 14 residues. V lost 3 bases and J 4 bases, leaving 10 bases between the germline ends. The CDR3 DNA follows: TGTGCCAGCAGCTTGACTGTAGCGGGAAACACCATATATTTT. Its translation: CASSLTVAGNTIYF.

This clone was counted once. The CDR3 region is CSAPQGYTF. The CDR3 bases are TGCAGTGCTCCACAGGGCTACACCTTC. This chain links TRBV20-1 with TRBJ1-2, with D unresolved. This CDR3 has 9 residues. V lost 5 bases, J lost 8 bases, and 6 bases lay in between. Germline V CDR1 and CDR2: DFQATT, SNEGSKA (reference sequence).

The chain uses TRBV19 and TRBJ2-1; 9 nucleotides line up with TRBD2. V shed 6 bases, J shed 0 bases, and the junction held 6 bases outside the gene matches. In germline, CDR1 is LNHDA, CDR2 SQIVND (reference sequence). The CDR3 is 16 residues long. The CDR3 region has the DNA TGTGCCAGTAGCAGACTAGCGGCGAGCTCCTACAATGAGCAGTTCTTC. Residues: CASSRLAASSYNEQFF.

The chain joins TRBV6-5 to TRBJ1-2; TRBD1 aligns across 7 bases. V lost 6 bases, J lost 4 bases, and 2 bases stayed unmatched. CDR1 is MNHEY, CDR2 SVGAGI, per germline. The CDR3 consists of 12 residues. CDR3 DNA sequence: TGTGCCAGCAGCAGGGGGAGCTATGGCTACACCTTC. This codes for CASSRGSYGYTF.

V usage is TRBV7-2 and J usage is TRBJ1-6; D gene ambiguous. Deletions cut 5 bases from V and 0 bases from J, with 8 bases between. This CDR3 has 15 amino acids. Germline V gene data show CDR1 as SGHTA and CDR2 as FQGNSA. Written as DNA, the CDR3 is TGTGCCAGCAGCGCTGGCAGCTCCTATAATTCACCCCTCCACTTT. Its translation: CASSAGSSYNSPLHF.

This chain links TRBV3-1 (or the pseudogene TRBV3-2) with TRBJ2-3, with a tentative D call TRBD1 (6 bases). Trimming left V 4 bases short and J 3 bases short, with 23 bases between. CDR1 LGHDT and CDR2 YNNKEL come from the germline V gene (reference sequence). The CDR3 covers 18 residues. CDR3 residues: CASSLSALGGRLTDTQYF. CDR3 DNA: TGTGCCAGCAGCCTATCCGCCTTAGGGGGACGGTTGACAGATACGCAGTATTTT.

V usage is TRBV5-6 and J usage is TRBJ2-5, with TRBD1 as a possible D gene (6 bases). This CDR3 has 15 amino acids. V was pared by 6 bases and J by 2 bases, with 17 bases between. CDR1 and CDR2 (germline): SGHDT, YYEEEE. The CDR3 loop is CASTPGRGLQETQYF. The CDR3 bases are TGTGCCAGCACCCCTGGCAGGGGCCTTCAAGAGACCCAGTACTTC.

The count of this clone is one. The J gene is TRBJ2-1, the V gene TRBV29-1, with 7 bases fitting TRBD2. Germline CDR1 and CDR2: SQVTM and ANQGSEA. CDR3 size: 13 residues. The ends lost 3 bases at V and 5 bases at J; junction bases unmatched: 4. The CDR3 DNA reads TGCAGCGTTGATTCGGGACTACACAATGAGCAGTTCTTC. Its protein is CSVDSGLHNEQFF.

This chain uses TRBV5-8 with TRBJ2-1, with 9 bases fitting TRBD2. This CDR3 region has 17 residues. V dropped 5 bases and J dropped 2; count of bases not matched to a gene: 11. The germline gives CDR1 SGHTS, CDR2 YDEGEE. The CDR3 spells CASSPYRAGGTYNEQFF. In DNA, the CDR3 is TGTGCCAGCAGTCCCTACCGTGCGGGAGGGACCTACAATGAGCAGTTCTTC.

The chain links TRBV7-6 to TRBJ1-2, with TRBD1 matching 11 bases. In germline, CDR1 is SGHVS, CDR2 FNYEAQ. With V trimmed by 5 bases and J by 5 bases, 7 bases remained unmatched. The CDR3 length is 15 residues. The CDR3 DNA reads TGTGCCAGCAGCGAGGGACAGGGGGTTGGATATGGCTACACCTTC. The encoded protein is CASSEGQGVGYGYTF. The whole variable domain, remainder taken from reference TRBV7-6 and TRBJ1-2, is GAGVSQSPRYKVTKRGQDVALRCDPISGHVSLYWYRQALGQGPEFLTYFNYEAQQDKSGLPNDRFSAERPEGSISTLTIQRTEQRDSAMYRCASSEGQGVGYGYTFGSGTRLTVV.

J is TRBJ1-2 and V is TRBV30, with 9 bases aligning to TRBD1. Germline loops: CDR1 GTSNPN, CDR2 SVGIG (reference sequence). CDR3 size: 13 residues. V lost 6 bases, J lost 4 bases, and 6 bases stayed unmatched. CDR3: CACPGTGRYGYTF. The DNA for the CDR3 is TGTGCCTGCCCGGGGACAGGGCGCTATGGCTACACCTTC.

The chain combines TRBV7-3 with TRBJ2-2, with a tentative D call TRBD2 (6 bases). CDR1 and CDR2 (germline): SGHTA, FQGTGA. The CDR3 is 15 residues long. V was pared by 7 bases and J by 6 bases, with 18 bases between. The CDR3 spells CASTLRAGSPGELFF. CDR3 coding DNA: TGTGCCAGCACCCTAAGGGCGGGGAGCCCCGGGGAGCTGTTTTTT.